These T cell receptor beta chains were read from a single sample in a study of control samples from healthy donors and cancer patients. Profiled with immunoSEQ multiplex PCR; TCRdb holds only in-frame clones, not every one. The table lists about 250,000 clones, over 75% of them singletons, with 10% to 15% in the top ten. The sample taken for sequencing was PBMCs. The source of these receptors is an older woman with lung cancer. Each CDR3 is given with its conserved first and last residue. D genes are given only for firm matches. Some rows have no size entry. The others give once, few or many, or a class for an expanded clone.

abundance: .
j_gene: TRBJ1-2
v_gene: TRBV5-4
d_gene: .
CDR3nt: TGTGCCAGCAGCTTGGCAGTTGGAGCTAACTATGGCTACACCTTC
CDR3aa: CASSLAVGANYGYTF

abundance: .
j_gene: TRBJ2-5
v_gene: TRBV19
d_gene: .
CDR3nt: TGTGCCAGTAGTATAGGGGCGGAGTACCAAGAGACCCAGTACTTC
CDR3aa: CASSIGAEYQETQYF

abundance: few
j_gene: TRBJ2-3
v_gene: TRBV6-5
d_gene: TRBD2
CDR3nt: TGTGCCAGCAGTTACCCGGGGGGAGACCCCAGTACGCAGTATTTT
CDR3aa: CASSYPGGDPSTQYF

abundance: .
j_gene: TRBJ1-1
v_gene: TRBV4-1
d_gene: .
CDR3nt: TGCGCCAGCAGGCTTGGCCTGGGGCGCGCTTTCTTT
CDR3aa: CASRLGLGRAFF

abundance: .
j_gene: TRBJ2-6
v_gene: TRBV5-5
d_gene: .
CDR3nt: TGTGCCAGCAGCTTGTCAGGCTTTGGGGCCAACGTCCTGACTTTC
CDR3aa: CASSLSGFGANVLTF

abundance: .
j_gene: TRBJ2-5
v_gene: TRBV3-1/TRBV3-2
d_gene: TRBD1
CDR3nt: TGTGCCAGCAGCCAAGGGAGGCAGGGGGCGGGGTCCCAGTACTTC
CDR3aa: CASSQGRQGAGSQYF

abundance: .
j_gene: TRBJ1-1
v_gene: TRBV5-1
d_gene: .
CDR3nt: TGCGCCAGCAGCTTGGACAGGCCCAACACTGAAGCTTTCTTT
CDR3aa: CASSLDRPNTEAFF

abundance: .
j_gene: TRBJ1-6
v_gene: TRBV19
d_gene: TRBD1
CDR3nt: TGTGCCACCCAGACAGGGGCGGGTGATTCACCCCTCCACTTT
CDR3aa: CATQTGAGDSPLHF

abundance: once
j_gene: TRBJ2-2
v_gene: TRBV7-9
d_gene: .
CDR3nt: TGTGCCAGCAGCCCCGACAGGTCCCCCGGGGAGCTGTTTTTT
CDR3aa: CASSPDRSPGELFF

abundance: .
j_gene: TRBJ2-1
v_gene: TRBV4-2
d_gene: TRBD1
CDR3nt: TGTGCCAGCAGCCAAGACGGTACCGGGACAGACAATGAGCAGTTCTTC
CDR3aa: CASSQDGTGTDNEQFF

abundance: .
j_gene: TRBJ1-3
v_gene: TRBV2
d_gene: TRBD1
CDR3nt: TGTGCCGGCGATATGGCGGGACAGAGTTTTCGTAGTTTT
CDR3aa: CAGDMAGQSFRSF

abundance: few
j_gene: TRBJ2-1
v_gene: TRBV9
d_gene: .
CDR3nt: TGTGCCAGCAGCGTAGGGAGGGCCAGCAATGAGCAGTTCTTC
CDR3aa: CASSVGRASNEQFF

abundance: .
j_gene: TRBJ2-1
v_gene: TRBV19
d_gene: .
CDR3nt: TGTGCCAGTAGTATTGAAGATCGAGTGGGAGTGTTTCTAAATGAGCAGTTCTTC
CDR3aa: CASSIEDRVGVFLNEQFF

abundance: .
j_gene: TRBJ1-4
v_gene: TRBV9
d_gene: .
CDR3nt: TGTGCCAGCAGCGTAACCGCGGCTAATGAAAAACTGTTTTTT
CDR3aa: CASSVTAANEKLFF

abundance: .
j_gene: TRBJ2-7
v_gene: TRBV6-5
d_gene: TRBD2
CDR3nt: TGTGCCAGCAGTTGGTTAGCGGGGGTTAGCTCCTACGAGCAGTACTTC
CDR3aa: CASSWLAGVSSYEQYF

abundance: .
j_gene: TRBJ2-4
v_gene: TRBV6-5
d_gene: TRBD1
CDR3nt: TGTGCCAGCAGTCGCGGACAGGGGGCAGACATTCAGTACTTC
CDR3aa: CASSRGQGADIQYF

abundance: .
j_gene: TRBJ2-3
v_gene: TRBV19
d_gene: .
CDR3nt: TGTGCCAGTAGTACCCACCCCGGGGGGCTCGGCGATACGCAGTATTTT
CDR3aa: CASSTHPGGLGDTQYF

abundance: .
j_gene: TRBJ2-5
v_gene: TRBV19
d_gene: TRBD1
CDR3nt: TGTGCCAGTAGTAGTTACCGACAGGGGGTGGGGACCCAGTACTTC
CDR3aa: CASSSYRQGVGTQYF

abundance: .
j_gene: TRBJ1-6
v_gene: TRBV6-5
d_gene: .
CDR3nt: TGTGCCAGCAGACAGACTCCAGCGAATTCACCCCTCCACTTT
CDR3aa: CASRQTPANSPLHF

abundance: .
j_gene: TRBJ1-5
v_gene: TRBV7-8
d_gene: TRBD1
CDR3nt: TGTGCCAGCAGCCGAATCGGACAGGGGGACAATCAGCCCCAGCATTTT
CDR3aa: CASSRIGQGDNQPQHF

abundance: .
j_gene: TRBJ2-5
v_gene: TRBV5-1
d_gene: .
CDR3nt: TGCGCCAGCAGCTTGGGGAGGATGGGGGAGACCCAGTACTTC
CDR3aa: CASSLGRMGETQYF

abundance: .
j_gene: TRBJ2-6
v_gene: TRBV18
d_gene: .
CDR3nt: TGTGCCAGCTCACCCCCTGGCAGCCGCTCTGGGGCCAACGTCCTGACTTTC
CDR3aa: CASSPPGSRSGANVLTF

abundance: .
j_gene: TRBJ2-7
v_gene: TRBV7-2
d_gene: .
CDR3nt: TGTGCCAGCAGCTTAGCGCCCGGCTACGAGCAGTACTTC
CDR3aa: CASSLAPGYEQYF

abundance: .
j_gene: TRBJ1-6
v_gene: TRBV30
d_gene: .
CDR3nt: TGTGCCTGGAGCAGGGAGGGCCGATCACCCCTCCACTTT
CDR3aa: CAWSREGRSPLHF

abundance: .
j_gene: TRBJ1-1
v_gene: TRBV6-5
d_gene: .
CDR3nt: TGTGCCAGCAGTTACTCGAGGGGCGGTAGCAACACTGAAGCTTTCTTT
CDR3aa: CASSYSRGGSNTEAFF

abundance: .
j_gene: TRBJ2-3
v_gene: TRBV27
d_gene: .
CDR3nt: TGTGCCAGCAGTTTAGGATGGGGGACTAGCACAGATACGCAGTATTTT
CDR3aa: CASSLGWGTSTDTQYF

abundance: .
j_gene: TRBJ1-3
v_gene: TRBV10-2
d_gene: .
CDR3nt: TGCGCCAGCGTTTCTGGAAACACCATATATTTT
CDR3aa: CASVSGNTIYF

abundance: once
j_gene: TRBJ2-5
v_gene: TRBV5-1
d_gene: .
CDR3nt: TGCGCCAGCAGTCGTACAGAATCCCAAGAGACCCAGTACTTC
CDR3aa: CASSRTESQETQYF

abundance: .
j_gene: TRBJ2-5
v_gene: TRBV3-1/TRBV3-2
d_gene: TRBD2
CDR3nt: TGTGCCAGCAGCCAAGATCCCTTAGCGGGAGGGGGAGAGACCCAGTACTTC
CDR3aa: CASSQDPLAGGGETQYF

abundance: .
j_gene: TRBJ1-5
v_gene: TRBV9
d_gene: .
CDR3nt: TGTGCCAGCAGCCACCGGGACGGGTTCAATCAGCCCCAGCATTTT
CDR3aa: CASSHRDGFNQPQHF

abundance: .
j_gene: TRBJ2-5
v_gene: TRBV10-3
d_gene: TRBD1
CDR3nt: TGTGCCACCCGAACCCCGGACAGGGGACAAGAGACCCAGTACTTC
CDR3aa: CATRTPDRGQETQYF

abundance: few
j_gene: TRBJ1-1
v_gene: TRBV19
d_gene: .
CDR3nt: TGTGCCAGTAGTATTCGGGACCTCGGAGGTGGAACTGAAGCTTTCTTT
CDR3aa: CASSIRDLGGGTEAFF

abundance: once
j_gene: TRBJ1-1
v_gene: TRBV18
d_gene: .
CDR3nt: TGTGCCAGCTCACCATACAGGGAATGGACTGAAGCTTTCTTT
CDR3aa: CASSPYREWTEAFF

abundance: .
j_gene: TRBJ1-2
v_gene: TRBV3-1/TRBV3-2
d_gene: .
CDR3nt: TGTGCCAGCAGCCAGGAAACAGGGATCTATGGCTACACCTTC
CDR3aa: CASSQETGIYGYTF

abundance: .
j_gene: TRBJ1-1
v_gene: TRBV7-8
d_gene: TRBD1
CDR3nt: TGTGCCAGCAGCCCTGGGGACAGAATGAACACTGAAGCTTTCTTT
CDR3aa: CASSPGDRMNTEAFF

abundance: .
j_gene: TRBJ1-2
v_gene: TRBV2
d_gene: .
CDR3nt: TGTGCCAGCAGTGTTGGCAGCCCTAACTATGGCTACACCTTC
CDR3aa: CASSVGSPNYGYTF

abundance: few
j_gene: TRBJ2-7
v_gene: TRBV18
d_gene: TRBD2
CDR3nt: TGTGCCAGCTCACTTTCGGGACTAGCGGGAGACTACGAGCAGTACTTC
CDR3aa: CASSLSGLAGDYEQYF

abundance: .
j_gene: TRBJ1-1
v_gene: TRBV20-1
d_gene: .
CDR3nt: TGCAGTGCCAGCCAATATTCGCGAGCTTTCTTT
CDR3aa: CSASQYSRAFF

abundance: .
j_gene: TRBJ2-2
v_gene: TRBV5-1
d_gene: .
CDR3nt: TGCGCCAGCAGCTTGGCCCCGGGACACACCGGGGAGCTGTTTTTT
CDR3aa: CASSLAPGHTGELFF

abundance: .
j_gene: TRBJ2-3
v_gene: TRBV12-5
d_gene: TRBD2
CDR3nt: TGTGCTAGTGGAACAAGCGGGGGGGGAGATACGCAGTATTTT
CDR3aa: CASGTSGGGDTQYF

abundance: .
j_gene: TRBJ1-1
v_gene: TRBV5-6
d_gene: TRBD1
CDR3nt: TGTGCCAGCAGCTGGGATTGGGGGACAGGGCTCCCGGAGAACACTGAAGCTTTCTTT
CDR3aa: CASSWDWGTGLPENTEAFF

abundance: few
j_gene: TRBJ2-5
v_gene: TRBV29-1
d_gene: .
CDR3nt: TGCAGCATACTCGGGGGCTGGGAAGAGACCCAGTACTTC
CDR3aa: CSILGGWEETQYF

abundance: .
j_gene: TRBJ2-7
v_gene: TRBV4-1
d_gene: TRBD2
CDR3nt: TGCGCCAGCAGCCACTCGGCTAGCGGGAACTACGAGCAGTACTTC
CDR3aa: CASSHSASGNYEQYF

abundance: .
j_gene: TRBJ1-5
v_gene: TRBV28
d_gene: .
CDR3nt: TGTGCCAGCAGTTTCAGGTTCTATAGCAATCAGCCCCAGCATTTT
CDR3aa: CASSFRFYSNQPQHF

abundance: .
j_gene: TRBJ2-1
v_gene: TRBV30
d_gene: .
CDR3nt: TGTGCCTGGAGTAGGGGGGAGCATGAGCAGTTCTTC
CDR3aa: CAWSRGEHEQFF

abundance: .
j_gene: TRBJ2-2
v_gene: TRBV9
d_gene: TRBD1
CDR3nt: TGTGCCAGCAGCGTAGGTGGACAGGGCGACACCGGGGAGCTGTTTTTT
CDR3aa: CASSVGGQGDTGELFF

abundance: once
j_gene: TRBJ1-5
v_gene: TRBV3-1/TRBV3-2
d_gene: .
CDR3nt: TGTGCCAGCAGCCAAGATTTAACAGGGCCACAGCCCCAGCATTTT
CDR3aa: CASSQDLTGPQPQHF

abundance: .
j_gene: TRBJ2-3
v_gene: TRBV5-1
d_gene: .
CDR3nt: TGCGCCAGCAGCTTGAGGACCGACGCGGATACGCAGTATTTT
CDR3aa: CASSLRTDADTQYF

abundance: .
j_gene: TRBJ1-6
v_gene: TRBV6-2/TRBV6-3
d_gene: .
CDR3nt: TGTGCCAGCAGTTCCCCTATTGGAATGGAGTCACCCCTCCACTTT
CDR3aa: CASSSPIGMESPLHF

abundance: .
j_gene: TRBJ2-7
v_gene: TRBV9
d_gene: .
CDR3nt: TGTGCCAGCAGCCAGGACGGCACCTACGAGCAGTACTTC
CDR3aa: CASSQDGTYEQYF

abundance: .
j_gene: TRBJ2-2
v_gene: TRBV6-1
d_gene: TRBD2
CDR3nt: TGTGCCAGCAGTGAAACTAGCGTCGGGGAGCTGTTTTTT
CDR3aa: CASSETSVGELFF

abundance: .
j_gene: TRBJ2-1
v_gene: TRBV10-3
d_gene: .
CDR3nt: TGTGCCATCCGCCCTAGTCCGGGTAATTCCTACAATGAGCAGTTCTTC
CDR3aa: CAIRPSPGNSYNEQFF

abundance: .
j_gene: TRBJ2-2
v_gene: TRBV6-5
d_gene: .
CDR3nt: TGTGCCAGCAGTTACCAGCCCGCGAACACCGGGGAGCTGTTTTTT
CDR3aa: CASSYQPANTGELFF

abundance: .
j_gene: TRBJ2-7
v_gene: TRBV19
d_gene: TRBD2
CDR3nt: TGTGCCACCGGGACTAGCGGGAGAGCCCTCTCCTACGAGCAGTACTTC
CDR3aa: CATGTSGRALSYEQYF

abundance: .
j_gene: TRBJ2-2
v_gene: TRBV5-1
d_gene: .
CDR3nt: TGCGCCAGCAGCTTGGTGGCTCTAGGGGCCGGGGAGCTGTTTTTT
CDR3aa: CASSLVALGAGELFF